This T cell receptor (beta chain) was identified during a study of CD8 T cells in Susac syndrome. CD8+ and CD4+ T cells from blood underwent TCR beta sequencing, which was carried out in a high-throughput format. The multiple sclerosis control group comprised treatment-naive patients with stable or active relapsing-remitting disease. RNA totalling roughly 0.5 to 1 ug underwent reverse transcription with random hexamers. An immunoSEQ multiplex PCR amplified TCR beta CDR3 over 54 Vbeta and 13 Jbeta. TCRdb ran MiXCR on the immunoSEQ multiplex PCR reads and lists one entry per CDR3 protein. The sample yields more than 200,000 distinct CDR3 sequences, roughly 93% seen once. The length of the CDR3 is 14 residues. V gave up 2 bases and J gave up 8 bases, with 12 bases separating them. Germline lookup yields CDR1 LGHNT and CDR2 FRNRAP.

This receptor was identified in a human donor with multiple sclerosis. Sample: CD4+ T cells from PBMCs. The V call is TRBV12-5, the J call TRBJ2-2; D is unresolved. The CDR3 is CASGLPESVGELFF. The CDR3, as DNA: TGTGCTAGTGGTTTGCCAGAGTCCGTAGGGGAGCTGTTTTTT.